Shown below are 18 T cell receptor beta chains from a single sample sequenced in a study of radiation and T cells in renal cell carcinoma. The time point is: blood 2 weeks post-SBRT. Specified treatment: 15 Gy SBRT to primary tumor, nephrectomy 4 weeks later. Clones were read by immunoSEQ multiplex PCR, and TCRdb kept only the in-frame ones, dropping some. The data show some 26,000 clones, roughly 80% seen once. The sequencing here drew on blood, taken from a patient whose treatment included radiotherapy and nephrectomy. These receptors were obtained from a man aged 60 to 75 with renal cell carcinoma.

This sequence joins TRBV29-1 and TRBJ2-7, with TRBD2 matching over 13 bases. Germline lookup yields CDR1 SQVTM and CDR2 ANQGSEA. J was trimmed by 4 bases and V by 6 bases; bases with no gene match: 6. The CDR3 runs 14 residues. CDR3 protein: CSVTLAGGLYEQYF. Here the CDR3 DNA reads TGCAGCGTCACACTAGCGGGAGGGCTATACGAGCAGTACTTC.

CDR3 sequence (DNA): TGCGCCAGCGGCTATAGCGGGGTTTCCTACGAGCAGTACTTC. Its translation: CASGYSGVSYEQYF. The chain is built from TRBV5-1 and TRBJ2-7, with 8 bases fitting TRBD2. Germline V gene data show CDR1 as SGHRS and CDR2 as YFSETQ. This CDR3 comprises 14 residues. The trim removed 7 bases at V and 1 base at J, leaving 7 bases unmatched.

CDR3 sequence (DNA): TGTGCCAGCAGCTTGACAGACACAGATACGCAGTATTTT. Amino acid sequence: CASSLTDTDTQYF. The chain recombines TRBV5-4 with TRBJ2-3; no clear D. CDR1 and CDR2 (germline): SGHNT, YYREEE (reference sequence). V lost 1 base, J lost 2 bases, and 5 bases lay in between. This CDR3 has 13 amino acids.

This chain connects TRBV18 to TRBJ2-7, with D perhaps matching TRBD1 (6 bases). The ends were cut back, 6 bases at V and 0 bases at J, with 18 bases in the middle. The CDR3 runs 16 residues. The germline V gene encodes CDR1 KGHSH and CDR2 LQKENI. The CDR3, as DNA: TGTGCCAGCTCGCCGACAGGATTGGGATTCTCCTACGAGCAGTACTTC. Protein product: CASSPTGLGFSYEQYF.

Comments on this clone: This sample also contains other DNA sequences that code for the same CDR3. V gene TRBV6-5 combines with J gene TRBJ1-2; D ambiguous. Germline lookup yields CDR1 MNHEY and CDR2 SVGAGI. V lost 3 bases and J 8 bases, leaving 13 bases between the germline ends. The CDR3 contains 13 residues. In DNA, the CDR3 is TGTGCCAGCAGTTATTTAGGGTTTGTGGGCTACACCTTC. Amino acid sequence: CASSYLGFVGYTF.

The CDR3 DNA follows: TGTGCCAGCAGCCATTGGACTAGCGGGAGTGAGACCCAGTACTTC. As protein: CASSHWTSGSETQYF. The rearrangement joins TRBV14 to TRBJ2-5, with 13 bases that match TRBD2. Per the germline V gene, CDR1 is SGHDN and CDR2 is FVKESK. The CDR3 runs 15 residues. Trimming took 3 bases from V and 5 from J; bases not matched to a gene: 3.

The chain joins TRBV6-1 to TRBJ1-3; TRBD1 agrees at 7 bases. Germline assignment: CDR1 MNHNS and CDR2 SASEGT. V lost 4 bases to trimming and J lost 0 bases; unmatched junction nucleotides: 6. This CDR3 spans 16 amino acids. The CDR3 here is CASSVMGQISGNTIYF. DNA for the CDR3: TGTGCCAGCAGTGTGATGGGACAGATCTCTGGAAACACCATATATTTT.

In its sample, this clone is medium-sized (0.01 to 0.1%). The V and J genes are TRBV15 and TRBJ1-2; a possible D gene is TRBD1 (5 bases). The V end was cut by 0 bases, the J end by 8 bases, with 13 bases between. Germline-derived CDR1 and CDR2 are LNHNV and YYDKDF (reference sequence). CDR3 length: 14 residues. This CDR3 reads CATSRDNTGQGYTF. The CDR3 DNA reads as TGTGCCACCAGCAGAGATAACACGGGGCAGGGCTACACCTTC.

The chain has TRBV7-8 and TRBJ2-1; 9 positions match TRBD2. V lost 5 bases, J lost 0 bases, and 5 bases stayed unmatched. The CDR3 spans 16 residues. CDR1 is SGHVS and CDR2 is FQNEAQ in the germline V gene. The CDR3 loop is CASSPHSGSSYNEQFF. CDR3 in DNA: TGTGCCAGCAGCCCCCATAGCGGGAGCTCCTACAATGAGCAGTTCTTC.

The chain employs TRBV7-8 and TRBJ2-2; 8 bases line up with TRBD2. The CDR3 covers 17 residues. Per the germline V gene, CDR1 is SGHVS and CDR2 is FQNEAQ. Trimming at V came to 5 bases and at J to 7 bases, leaving 15 bases not matched to a gene. CDR3 sequence reads: CASSPMGLAGGHGELFF. CDR3 DNA: TGTGCCAGCAGCCCCATGGGGCTAGCGGGTGGGCACGGGGAGCTGTTTTTT.

The chain joins TRBV5-4 to TRBJ2-2; 10 nucleotides match TRBD2. The CDR3 totals 17 residues. The trim removed 5 bases at V and 2 bases at J, leaving 9 bases unmatched. The germline CDR1 and CDR2 sequences are SGHNT and YYREEE (reference sequence). The CDR3 DNA sequence: TGTGCCAGCAGTCGCACCCCACTAGCGGGAAACACCGGGGAGCTGTTTTTT. Protein product: CASSRTPLAGNTGELFF.

This clone was counted a single time. The rearrangement links TRBV7-8 to TRBJ1-6, with unresolved D. The CDR3 is 15 residues long. Between the trimmed V and J ends, which lost 0 bases and 8 bases, there was a span of 11 bases. Germline V gene data show CDR1 as SGHVS and CDR2 as FQNEAQ. CDR3 region: CASSLAWTADSPLHF. In DNA form, the CDR3 reads TGTGCCAGCAGCTTAGCGTGGACCGCGGATTCACCCCTCCACTTT.

V gene TRBV19 combines with J gene TRBJ1-2; no definite D call. Trimming stripped 2 bases from V and 14 bases from J, with 12 bases between. The germline gives CDR1 LNHDA, CDR2 SQIVND (reference sequence). This CDR3 contains 11 residues. CDR3 in DNA: TGTGCCAGTAGTATAAGGCTTAGTTGGACCTTC. Its translation is CASSIRLSWTF.

This chain joins TRBV5-1 and TRBJ2-5; D might be TRBD1 or TRBD2, each matching 5 bases. The CDR3 has 16 residues. The V end was cut by 1 base, the J end by 5 bases, with 18 bases between. Germline CDR1 reads SGHRS; CDR2 reads YFSETQ. CDR3 in DNA: TGCGCCAGCAGCTTGTTTAATTGGGACCGGGGTGAGACCCAGTACTTC. Amino acid sequence: CASSLFNWDRGETQYF.

The rearrangement links TRBV7-2 to TRBJ1-5, with 7 bases aligning to TRBD1. The CDR3 is made up of 14 amino acids. With V trimmed by 1 base and J by 7 bases, 4 bases remained unmatched. CDR1 is SGHTA, CDR2 FQGNSA, per germline. The CDR3 here is CASSLVADRQPQHF. CDR3 in DNA: TGTGCCAGCAGCTTAGTTGCGGACAGGCAGCCCCAGCATTTT.

This sequence joins TRBV6-6 and TRBJ2-1; TRBD2 agrees at 12 bases. Trimming at V came to 5 bases and at J to 9 bases, leaving 11 bases not matched to a gene. The germline CDR1 and CDR2 sequences are MNHNY and SVGAGI (reference sequence). The CDR3 is made up of 16 amino acids. The CDR3 is CASSPYGLAGWGEQFF. The CDR3 DNA follows: TGTGCCAGCAGTCCATACGGACTAGCGGGATGGGGTGAGCAGTTCTTC.

This rearrangement joins TRBV5-1 to TRBJ2-1; D ambiguous. Germline V lookup: CDR1 SGHRS, CDR2 YFSETQ. The CDR3 runs to 14 residues. V dropped 8 bases and J dropped 0 bases, with 12 bases sitting between them. DNA for the CDR3: TGCGCCAGTACTCTCTTGACCTCCTACAATGAGCAGTTCTTC. Translating it yields CASTLLTSYNEQFF.

The rearrangement links TRBV5-5 to TRBJ2-1; a possible D gene is TRBD1 (5 bases). In germline, CDR1 is SGHKS, CDR2 YYEKEE (reference sequence). This CDR3 is built from 15 residues. Between the trimmed V and J ends, which lost 4 bases and 0 bases, there was a span of 11 bases. This chain's CDR3 is CASSRQSSSYNEQFF. CDR3 nucleotides: TGTGCCAGCAGCCGACAGTCCAGCTCCTACAATGAGCAGTTCTTC.